Shown below are 27 T cell receptor beta chains from a single sample sequenced in a study of CD8 T cells in ankylosing spondylitis. These receptors are not linked to any known antigen. Findings and limits, study-wide: It appeared that ankylosing spondylitis blood was characterized by a TCR beta motif of eight highly homologous variants.

TCRdb analysed the 5' RACE reads with MiXCR anew, one entry per CDR3 protein. Among 750,000 to 850,000 distinct CDR3 sequences listed, 12% were seen once. The sample consisted of blood, either unsorted or a sorted T cell fraction (not recorded which). The receptor set was obtained from a male donor with ankylosing spondylitis.

This clonotype was seen more than once but under ten times. The gene calls are TRBV6-1 and TRBJ1-3, with D possibly matching TRBD1 (5 bases). In germline, CDR1 is MNHNS, CDR2 SASEGT. This CDR3 comprises 14 residues. V gave up 5 bases and J gave up 3 bases, with 11 bases separating them. Here the CDR3 DNA reads TGTGCCAGCAGTACCGGGACGGTTGGAAACACCATATATTTT. Translated, it gives CASSTGTVGNTIYF.

This clonotype was recorded a few times. This chain joins TRBV20-1 and TRBJ2-3; 8 positions match TRBD2. Germline assignment: CDR1 DFQATT and CDR2 SNEGSKA (reference sequence). The CDR3 totals 16 residues. Losses at the gene ends were 5 bases for V and 2 bases for J; bases not matched to a gene: 12. The CDR3 loop is CSASSQTSANTDTQYF. In nucleotides, the CDR3 is TGCAGTGCTTCCTCTCAGACTAGCGCCAACACAGATACGCAGTATTTT.

This clonotype was seen many times. CDR3 protein: CSVDRRSMGEKLFF. As DNA, the CDR3 is TGCAGCGTTGACCGCAGGTCCATGGGTGAAAAACTGTTTTTT. This chain links TRBV29-1 with TRBJ1-4; D is uncertain. V was pared by 3 bases and J by 7 bases, with 15 bases between. Per germline, CDR1 SQVTM and CDR2 ANQGSEA. The CDR3 has 14 residues.

This clonotype was picked up a small number of times. V is TRBV7-2 and J is TRBJ1-6; 10 bases are a match to TRBD1. Germline V gene sequence: CDR1 SGHTA, CDR2 FQGNSA. With 6 bases clipped from V and 10 bases from J, the junction kept 6 bases outside the gene matches. The CDR3 totals 14 residues. In nucleotides, the CDR3 is TGTGCCAGCAGATGGGACAGGGGAGGATCACCCCTCCACTTT. Translated, it gives CASRWDRGGSPLHF.

This clonotype was seen ten or more times. The rearrangement joins TRBV7-9 to TRBJ1-1; D unresolved. This CDR3 has 11 residues. Germline V gene lookup returns CDR1 SEHNR and CDR2 FQNEAQ (reference sequence). V was clipped by 6 bases and J by 3 bases, with 5 bases between them. DNA of the CDR3: TGTGCCAGCAGGGAGGACACTGAAGCTTTCTTT. Protein product: CASREDTEAFF.

CDR3 nucleotides: TGTGCCAGCAGTGCGTACTTGGGACAGTACGAGCAGTACTTC. Amino acid sequence: CASSAYLGQYEQYF. The chain employs TRBV25-1 and TRBJ2-7; 7 nucleotides align to TRBD1. The CDR3 has 14 amino acids. V lost 4 bases and J lost 4; bases outside the gene matches: 7. CDR1 is MGHDK, CDR2 SYGVNS, per germline.

V usage is TRBV6-4 and J usage is TRBJ1-1; no clear D. This CDR3 has 13 residues. Trimming left V 6 bases short and J 7 bases short, with 15 bases between. The V gene's germline CDR1 is MRHNA and CDR2 SNTAGT. CDR3 protein: CASRKSPLGEAFF. The CDR3 bases are TGTGCCAGCAGAAAAAGTCCCTTGGGTGAAGCTTTCTTT.

The CDR3 spells CASAGGPSSYEQYF. The CDR3, as DNA: TGCGCCAGTGCGGGAGGCCCTAGCTCCTACGAGCAGTACTTC. This chain uses TRBV5-1 with TRBJ2-7, with 8 bases matching TRBD2. CDR3 length: 14 amino acids. V shed 8 bases and J 0 bases; nucleotides not matched to a gene: 7. Germline-derived CDR1 and CDR2 are SGHRS and YFSETQ.

The V and J genes are TRBV12-3 or TRBV12-4 and TRBJ2-1, with 10 bases fitting TRBD2. The CDR3 has 16 amino acids. The ends lost 6 bases at V and 1 base at J; junction bases unmatched: 6. In DNA, the CDR3 is TGTGCCAGCAGCTTTTCTAGCGGGAGATCCTACAATGAGCAGTTCTTC. Protein: CASSFSSGRSYNEQFF.

This clonotype was seen many times. J is TRBJ1-6 and V is TRBV20-1, with D tentatively TRBD1 (5 bases). Germline V gene lookup returns CDR1 DFQATT and CDR2 SNEGSKA (reference sequence). The CDR3 loop spans 14 amino acids. V lost 4 bases and J 7 bases, leaving 14 bases between the germline ends. The CDR3: CSAMAGRGNSPLHF. CDR3 sequence (DNA): TGCAGTGCTATGGCCGGACGGGGGAATTCACCCCTCCACTTT.

This clonotype was counted many times. The chain couples TRBV10-3 to TRBJ2-7; D may correspond to TRBD1 or TRBD2 (5 bases each). V was trimmed by 3 bases and J by 5 bases, leaving 20 bases between them. Germline lookup yields CDR1 ENHRY and CDR2 SYGVKD. This CDR3 has 16 residues. CDR3 sequence (DNA): TGTGCCATCAGTGAATTCAGGAGCGCCAGGGACCACGAGCAGTACTTC. It yields the protein CAISEFRSARDHEQYF.

The sample holds many counts of this clonotype. This chain joins TRBV29-1 and TRBJ2-3; TRBD1 matches 8 bases. The CDR3 is 12 residues long. Germline V gives CDR1 SQVTM, CDR2 ANQGSEA. V lost 7 bases to trimming and J lost 4 bases; unmatched junction nucleotides: 4. The CDR3 region has the DNA TGCAGCGCTGGACAGGGATCAGATACGCAGTATTTT. Translation gives CSAGQGSDTQYF.

This clonotype was recorded a few times. The chain is built from TRBV5-5 and TRBJ1-2; 7 bases are shared with TRBD1. The ends lost 4 bases at V and 0 bases at J; junction bases unmatched: 3. The CDR3 loop spans 14 amino acids. Germline values: CDR1 SGHKS, CDR2 YYEKEE (reference sequence). CDR3 DNA: TGTGCCAGCAGCATCGGGACAGCTAACTATGGCTACACCTTC. It is translated as CASSIGTANYGYTF.

V gene TRBV6-2 or TRBV6-3 combines with J gene TRBJ2-7; D is ambiguous. CDR3 length: 14 residues. V lost 6 bases and J 3 bases, leaving 15 bases between the germline ends. Germline CDR1 and CDR2: MNHEY and SVGEGT. This CDR3 reads CASSNTDLNYEQYF. The CDR3 region has the DNA TGTGCCAGCAGCAACACAGACCTCAACTACGAGCAGTACTTC.

The V call is TRBV29-1, the J call TRBJ2-7; no definite D call. The CDR3 consists of 12 residues. V was cut by 0 bases and J by 7 bases, with 10 bases left in between. Germline CDR1 is SQVTM and CDR2 is ANQGSEA. Here the CDR3 reads CSVEDRPLEQYF. CDR3 nucleotide sequence: TGCAGCGTTGAAGATAGGCCATTAGAGCAGTACTTC.

The chain couples TRBV20-1 to TRBJ1-5, with TRBD1 identical over 7 bases. CDR1 and CDR2 from the germline V gene are DFQATT and SNEGSKA (reference sequence). The CDR3 loop spans 14 amino acids. The J segment lost 3 bases and the V segment lost 2 bases, leaving 4 bases of the junction unmatched. The CDR3 region is CSARRTGDNQPQHF. CDR3 DNA sequence: TGCAGTGCTAGACGTACAGGGGACAATCAGCCCCAGCATTTT.

The J gene is TRBJ2-1, the V gene TRBV5-8; no reliable D call. Germline V gives CDR1 SGHTS, CDR2 YDEGEE. The ends were cut back, 1 base at V and 4 bases at J, with 12 bases in the middle. The length of the CDR3 is 15 residues. The CDR3 DNA reads as TGTGCCAGCAGCTTGTCTTGGGCCGGGTACAATGAGCAGTTCTTC. Protein product: CASSLSWAGYNEQFF.

CDR3 amino acids: CASSKTGPGYTF. CDR3 DNA sequence: TGTGCCAGCAGCAAGACAGGGCCGGGCTACACCTTC. V gene TRBV12-3 or TRBV12-4 combines with J gene TRBJ1-2; TRBD1 matches at 7 bases. This CDR3 spans 12 amino acids. The J segment lost 8 bases and the V segment lost 6 bases, leaving 6 bases of the junction unmatched.

This clonotype has more than one count but fewer than ten. The V call is TRBV4-3, the J call TRBJ1-1, with 7 positions matching TRBD1. The CDR3 covers 13 residues. Losses at the gene ends were 0 bases for V and 7 bases for J; bases not matched to a gene: 2. In germline, CDR1 is LGHNA, CDR2 YSLEER. CDR3 region: CASSQDWDSEAFF. For the CDR3, the DNA is TGCGCCAGCAGCCAAGACTGGGACAGTGAAGCTTTCTTT.

A few counts support this clonotype. The chain employs TRBV12-3 or TRBV12-4 and TRBJ1-2; the D is unclear. The CDR3 has 13 residues. V lost 5 bases and J 6 bases, leaving 13 bases between the germline ends. CDR3 sequence (DNA): TGTGCCAGCAGTGTGGACGGAGTGGATGGCTACACCTTC. It encodes CASSVDGVDGYTF.

The chain carries TRBV7-9 and TRBJ2-7, with a tentative D call TRBD2 (5 bases). V lost 5 bases to trimming and J lost 2 bases, with 13 bases between them. CDR1 is SEHNR and CDR2 is FQNEAQ in the germline V gene (reference sequence). The CDR3 sequence is 14 residues long. The chain's CDR3 is CASSPSGMPYEQYF. CDR3 coding DNA: TGTGCCAGCAGCCCGTCCGGGATGCCCTACGAGCAGTACTTC.

This clonotype appeared a few times. The V call is TRBV20-1, the J call TRBJ1-4; D is undetermined. The germline gives CDR1 DFQATT, CDR2 SNEGSKA (reference sequence). V lost 5 bases and J 6 bases, leaving 7 bases between the germline ends. The CDR3 length is 11 residues. This CDR3 reads CSALQDEKLFF. The CDR3 DNA reads TGCAGTGCTCTCCAAGATGAAAAACTGTTTTTT.

This clonotype was picked up a small number of times. The chain recombines TRBV4-3 with TRBJ1-1; TRBD1 might be the D (5 bases). V was cut by 0 bases and J by 0 bases, with 14 bases left in between. The germline gives CDR1 LGHNA, CDR2 YSLEER. The CDR3 runs to 17 residues. In nucleotides, the CDR3 is TGCGCCAGCAGCCAAGATTTCAGAAGGGGTATGAACACTGAAGCTTTCTTT. Its protein product is CASSQDFRRGMNTEAFF.

This chain uses TRBV27 with TRBJ2-7; D is possibly TRBD2 (6 bases). V lost 7 bases, J lost 2 bases, and 18 bases lay in between. The CDR3 has 15 amino acids. CDR1 is MNHEY and CDR2 is SMNVEV in the germline V gene (reference sequence). Here the CDR3 reads CASNPGGTKTYEQYF. The CDR3 region has the DNA TGTGCCAGCAACCCTGGCGGGACCAAGACCTACGAGCAGTACTTC.

This rearrangement joins TRBV5-1 to TRBJ1-4; D may be TRBD1 (6 bases). Trimming stripped 0 bases from V and 8 bases from J, with 20 bases between. The CDR3 contains 17 residues. Germline V gene data show CDR1 as SGHRS and CDR2 as YFSETQ. For the CDR3, the DNA is TGCGCCAGCAGCTTGGCTCCGGGACAAGCGGACCAAGAAAAACTGTTTTTT. Residues: CASSLAPGQADQEKLFF. The whole variable domain, remainder taken from reference TRBV5-1 and TRBJ1-4, is KAGVTQTPRYLIKTRGQQVTLSCSPISGHRSVSWYQQTPGQGLQFLFEYFSETQRNKGNFPGRFSGRQFSNSRSEMNVSTLELGDSALYLCASSLAPGQADQEKLFFGSGTQLSVL.

This sequence joins TRBV7-9 and TRBJ1-2, with D maybe TRBD1 (5 bases). Deletions cut 6 bases from V and 2 bases from J, with 16 bases between. The germline CDR1 and CDR2 sequences are SEHNR and FQNEAQ (reference sequence). There are 15 residues in the CDR3. This chain's CDR3 is CASSTIQVSNYGYTF. The CDR3 DNA sequence: TGTGCCAGCAGTACAATACAGGTCTCAAACTATGGCTACACCTTC.

This sequence joins TRBV20-1 and TRBJ2-1, with 11 bases fitting TRBD1. CDR1 and CDR2 (germline): DFQATT, SNEGSKA (reference sequence). V lost 4 bases, J lost 4 bases, and 6 bases stayed unmatched. There are 15 residues in the CDR3. For the CDR3, the DNA is TGCAGTGCTACCCCCGGGACAGGGGGTTACAATGAGCAGTTCTTC. Translated, it gives CSATPGTGGYNEQFF.